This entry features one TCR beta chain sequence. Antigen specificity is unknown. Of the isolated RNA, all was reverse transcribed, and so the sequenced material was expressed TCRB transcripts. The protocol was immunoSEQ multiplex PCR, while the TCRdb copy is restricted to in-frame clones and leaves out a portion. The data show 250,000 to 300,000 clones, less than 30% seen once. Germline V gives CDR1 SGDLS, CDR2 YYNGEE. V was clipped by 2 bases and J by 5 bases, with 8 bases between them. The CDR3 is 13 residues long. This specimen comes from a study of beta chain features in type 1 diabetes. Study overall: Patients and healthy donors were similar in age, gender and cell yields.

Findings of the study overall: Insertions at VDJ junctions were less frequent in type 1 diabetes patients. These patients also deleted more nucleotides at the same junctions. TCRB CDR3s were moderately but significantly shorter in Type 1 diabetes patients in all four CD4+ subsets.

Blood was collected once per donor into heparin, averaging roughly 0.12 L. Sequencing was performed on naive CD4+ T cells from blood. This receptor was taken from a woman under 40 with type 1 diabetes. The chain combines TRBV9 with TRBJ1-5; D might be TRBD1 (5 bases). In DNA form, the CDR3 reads TGTGCCAGCAGCGTGGACACCTATCAGCCCCAGCATTTT. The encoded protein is CASSVDTYQPQHF.